Shown below are 10 T cell receptor beta chains from a single sample sequenced in a study of T cell clusters in autoimmune cytopenias (dated by TCRdb to about 2019). For each sample, TRB amplification used 200 to 250 ng of peripheral blood genomic DNA, equal to some 35,000 genome equivalents. The data were produced on an Illumina MiSeq. TRB rearrangements were amplified by multiplex PCR using a touch-down protocol with TRB-A and TRB-B primer pools mixed in one tube. TCRdb reprocessed the reads, so every CDR3 protein sequence counts as one entry and DNA is not shown. This sample's table contains 7,700 or so distinct CDR3 sequences. The ten top clones hold 15% to 20% of the sample. The sample consisted of peripheral blood. These receptors came from a human donor with an autoimmune cytopenia or autoimmune hepatitis (not recorded which).

The genes are TRBV19 and TRBJ1-1; TCRdb gives TRBD1 as the D gene, but with no DNA this cannot be confirmed. Per germline, CDR1 LNHDA and CDR2 SQIVND (reference sequence). The CDR3 consists of 18 residues. This CDR3 is CASSIAFGPRERDTEAFF.

The rearrangement uses TRBV12-3 or TRBV12-4 and TRBJ2-3; the TRBD2 assignment by TCRdb is unverifiable without DNA. This CDR3 has 16 amino acids. The CDR3 sequence is CASSLAREGRADTQYF.

The chain joins TRBV27 to TRBJ2-1; the TRBD2 assignment by TCRdb is unverifiable without DNA. Germline CDR1 MNHEY, CDR2 SMNVEV (reference sequence). This CDR3 has 16 amino acids. CDR3 sequence reads: CASSRKRGGSYNEQFF.

The V gene is TRBV7-2, the J gene TRBJ2-3; there is no DNA to check the TCRdb D call of TRBD1. This CDR3 comprises 14 residues. Per the germline V gene, CDR1 is SGHTA and CDR2 is FQGNSA. The CDR3 loop reads CASSLQGDTDTQYF. The full variable domain, rest sourced from reference TRBV7-2 and TRBJ2-3, is GAGVSQSPSNKVTEKGKDVELRCDPISGHTALYWYRQSLGQGLEFLIYFQGNSAPDKSGLPSDRFSAERTGGSVSTLTIQRTQQEDSAVYLCASSLQGDTDTQYFGPGTRLTVL.

The V and J genes are TRBV19 and TRBJ1-2; the TCRdb call, TRBD1, lacks DNA for checking. CDR3 size: 15 residues. Germline lookup yields CDR1 LNHDA and CDR2 SQIVND (reference sequence). The CDR3 here is CASIAQATGTYGYTF.

This chain joins TRBV18 and TRBJ2-1; the TCRdb call, TRBD1, lacks DNA for checking. CDR3 size: 15 residues. The V gene's germline CDR1 is KGHSH and CDR2 LQKENI. CDR3 amino acids: CASSQIGARVNEQFF.

This clonotype registers medium-sized by frequency. The chain couples TRBV29-1 to TRBJ1-1; the TCRdb D gene call, TRBD1, has no DNA to confirm it. The germline V gene has CDR1 SQVTM and CDR2 ANQGSEA. This CDR3 region has 13 residues. The CDR3 sequence is CSVRDSHDTEAFF.

This clonotype ranks as medium-sized in terms of frequency. The CDR3 spells CASSMAGTGGTGELFF. V and J are TRBV19 and TRBJ2-2; TCRdb lists TRBD1, though no DNA is available to test this call. This CDR3 region has 16 residues. In germline, CDR1 is LNHDA, CDR2 SQIVND (reference sequence).

The V call is TRBV11-2, the J call TRBJ2-3; checking the TCRdb D call of TRBD1 is not possible without DNA. Germline CDR1 and CDR2: SGHAT and FQNNGV. CDR3 length: 15 amino acids. The CDR3 region is CASSSAPTSSDTQYF.

V and J are TRBV5-5 and TRBJ1-3; TCRdb selects TRBD1, and the lack of DNA leaves this call unchecked. The CDR3 is 15 amino acids. From germline, CDR1 is SGHKS and CDR2 YYEKEE (reference sequence). CDR3 loop: CASSGDQGYGNTIYF. The entire variable domain, with the rest obtained from reference TRBV5-5 and TRBJ1-3, is as follows: DAGVTQSPTHLIKTRGQQVTLRCSPISGHKSVSWYQQVLGQGPQFIFQYYEKEERGRGNFPDRFSARQFPNYSSELNVNALLLGDSALYLCASSGDQGYGNTIYFGEGSWLTVV.